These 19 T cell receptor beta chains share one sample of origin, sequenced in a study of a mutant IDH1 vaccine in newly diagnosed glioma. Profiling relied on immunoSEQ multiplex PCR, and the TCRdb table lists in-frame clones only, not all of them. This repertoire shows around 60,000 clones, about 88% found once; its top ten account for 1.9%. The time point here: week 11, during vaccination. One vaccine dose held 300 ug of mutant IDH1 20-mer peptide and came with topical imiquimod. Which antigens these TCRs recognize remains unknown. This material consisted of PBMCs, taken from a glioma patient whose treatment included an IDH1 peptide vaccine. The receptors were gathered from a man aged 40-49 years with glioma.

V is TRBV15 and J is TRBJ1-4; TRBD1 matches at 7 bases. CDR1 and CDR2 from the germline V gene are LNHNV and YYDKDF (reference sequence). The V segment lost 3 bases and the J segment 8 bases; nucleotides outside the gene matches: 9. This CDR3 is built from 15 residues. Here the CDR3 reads CATSSSGGNWEKLFF. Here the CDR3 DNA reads TGTGCCACCAGCAGTTCAGGGGGGAATTGGGAAAAACTGTTTTTT.

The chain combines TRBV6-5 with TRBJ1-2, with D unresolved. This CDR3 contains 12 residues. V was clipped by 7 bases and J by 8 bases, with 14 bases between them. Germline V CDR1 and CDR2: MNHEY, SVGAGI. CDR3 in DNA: TGTGCCAGCATGCGGGGAGGTAACGGCTACACCTTC. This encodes CASMRGGNGYTF.

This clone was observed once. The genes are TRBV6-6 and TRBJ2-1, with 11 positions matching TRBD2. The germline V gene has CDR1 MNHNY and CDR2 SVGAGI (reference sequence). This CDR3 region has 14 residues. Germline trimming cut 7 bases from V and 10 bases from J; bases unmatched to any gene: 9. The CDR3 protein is CASTIAGGKAEQFF. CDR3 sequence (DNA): TGTGCCAGCACCATAGCGGGGGGGAAGGCGGAGCAGTTCTTC.

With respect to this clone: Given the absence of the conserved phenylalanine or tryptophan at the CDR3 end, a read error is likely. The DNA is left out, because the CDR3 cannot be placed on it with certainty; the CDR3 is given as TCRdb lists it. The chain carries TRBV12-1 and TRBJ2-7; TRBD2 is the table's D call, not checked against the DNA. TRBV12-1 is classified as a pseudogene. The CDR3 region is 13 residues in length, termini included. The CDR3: CASSFATPGTRSH.

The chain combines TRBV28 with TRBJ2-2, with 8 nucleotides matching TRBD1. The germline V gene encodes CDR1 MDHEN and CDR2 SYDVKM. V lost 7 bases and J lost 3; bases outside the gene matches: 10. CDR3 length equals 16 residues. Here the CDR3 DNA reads TGTGCCAGCACCCTACGCAGGACAGGGCACACCGGGGAGCTGTTTTTT. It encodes CASTLRRTGHTGELFF.

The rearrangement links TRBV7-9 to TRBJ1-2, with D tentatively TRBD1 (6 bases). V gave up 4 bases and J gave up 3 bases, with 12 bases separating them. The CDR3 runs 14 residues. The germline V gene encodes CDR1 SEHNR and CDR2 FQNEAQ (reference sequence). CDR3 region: CASSSTGSDYGYTF. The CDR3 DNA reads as TGTGCCAGCAGCTCAACAGGGTCGGACTATGGCTACACCTTC.

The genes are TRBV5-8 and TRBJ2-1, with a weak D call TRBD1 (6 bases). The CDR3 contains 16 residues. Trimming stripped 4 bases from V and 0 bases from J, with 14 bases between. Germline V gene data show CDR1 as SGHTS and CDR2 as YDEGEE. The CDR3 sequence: CASSQTGRHSYNEQFF. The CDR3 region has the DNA TGTGCCAGCAGCCAAACAGGGCGCCACTCCTACAATGAGCAGTTCTTC.

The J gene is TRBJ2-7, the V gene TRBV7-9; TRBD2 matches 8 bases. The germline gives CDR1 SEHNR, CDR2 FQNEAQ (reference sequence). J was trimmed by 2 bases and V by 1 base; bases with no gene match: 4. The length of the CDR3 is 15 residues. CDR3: CASSLGGAGAYEQYF. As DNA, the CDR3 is TGTGCCAGCAGCTTAGGTGGAGCGGGGGCCTACGAGCAGTACTTC. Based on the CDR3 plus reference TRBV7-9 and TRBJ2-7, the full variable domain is DTGVSQNPRHKITKRGQNVTFRCDPISEHNRLYWYRQTLGQGPEFLTYFQNEAQLEKSRLLSDRFSAERPKGSFSTLEIQRTEQGDSAMYLCASSLGGAGAYEQYFGPGTRLTVT.

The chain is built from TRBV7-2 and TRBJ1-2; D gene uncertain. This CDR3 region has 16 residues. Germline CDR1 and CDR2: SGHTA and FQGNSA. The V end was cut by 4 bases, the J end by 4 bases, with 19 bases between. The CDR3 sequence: CASSSHRAERGYGYTF. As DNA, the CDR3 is TGTGCCAGCAGCTCCCATCGGGCGGAAAGAGGCTATGGCTACACCTTC.

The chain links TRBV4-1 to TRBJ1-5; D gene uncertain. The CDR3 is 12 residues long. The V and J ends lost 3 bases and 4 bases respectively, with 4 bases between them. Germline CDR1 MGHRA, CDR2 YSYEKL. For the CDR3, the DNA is TGCGCCAGCAGCCATCCAAATCAGCCCCAGCATTTT. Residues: CASSHPNQPQHF.

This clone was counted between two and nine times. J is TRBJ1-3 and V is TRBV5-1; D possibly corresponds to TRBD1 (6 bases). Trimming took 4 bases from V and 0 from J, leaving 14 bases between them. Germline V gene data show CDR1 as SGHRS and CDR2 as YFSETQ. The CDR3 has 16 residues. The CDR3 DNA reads TGCGCCAGCAGCCCACGGACAGAGTTCTCTGGAAACACCATATATTTT. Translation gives CASSPRTEFSGNTIYF.

CDR3 residues: CASSIGLAETQYF. CDR3 DNA sequence: TGTGCCAGTAGTATAGGTCTAGCAGAGACCCAGTACTTC. The V and J genes are TRBV19 and TRBJ2-5; the D gene is possibly TRBD2 (5 bases). Germline CDR1 reads LNHDA; CDR2 reads SQIVND (reference sequence). The CDR3 totals 13 residues. V dropped 1 base and J dropped 4 bases, with 7 bases sitting between them.

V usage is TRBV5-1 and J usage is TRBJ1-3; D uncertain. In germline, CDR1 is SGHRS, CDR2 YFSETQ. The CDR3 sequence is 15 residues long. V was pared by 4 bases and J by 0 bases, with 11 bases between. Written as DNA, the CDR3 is TGCGCCAGCAGCCTAGACGGAACCTCTGGAAACACCATATATTTT. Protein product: CASSLDGTSGNTIYF.

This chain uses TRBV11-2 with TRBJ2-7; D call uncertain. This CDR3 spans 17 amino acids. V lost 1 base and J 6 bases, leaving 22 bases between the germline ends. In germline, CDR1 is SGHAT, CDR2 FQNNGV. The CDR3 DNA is TGTGCCAGCAGCTTAGTAGCTTCATGGGATCGCCCGCTCGAGCAGTACTTC. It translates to CASSLVASWDRPLEQYF. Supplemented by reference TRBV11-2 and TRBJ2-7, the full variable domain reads EAGVAQSPRYKIIEKRQSVAFWCNPISGHATLYWYQQILGQGPKLLIQFQNNGVVDDSQLPKDRFSAERLKGVDSTLKIQPAKLEDSAVYLCASSLVASWDRPLEQYFGPGTRLTVT.

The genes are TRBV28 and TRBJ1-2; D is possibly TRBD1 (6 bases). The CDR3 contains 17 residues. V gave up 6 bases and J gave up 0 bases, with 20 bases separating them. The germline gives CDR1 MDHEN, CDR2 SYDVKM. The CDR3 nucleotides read TGTGCCAGCAGCCCGGGTTATCGAAGGGGGGCTAACTATGGCTACACCTTC. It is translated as CASSPGYRRGANYGYTF.

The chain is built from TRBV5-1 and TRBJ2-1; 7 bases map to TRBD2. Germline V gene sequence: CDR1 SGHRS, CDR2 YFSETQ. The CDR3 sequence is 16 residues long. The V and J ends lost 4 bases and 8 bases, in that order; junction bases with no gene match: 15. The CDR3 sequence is CASSNWDYPKVDEQFF. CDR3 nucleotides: TGCGCCAGCAGCAACTGGGACTACCCAAAAGTGGATGAGCAGTTCTTC.

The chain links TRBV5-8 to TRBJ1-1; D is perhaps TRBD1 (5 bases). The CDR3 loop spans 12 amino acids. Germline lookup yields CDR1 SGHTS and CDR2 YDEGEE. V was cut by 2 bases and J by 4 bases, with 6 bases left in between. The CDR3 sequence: CASSFGGTEAFF. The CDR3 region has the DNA TGTGCCAGCAGCTTCGGGGGCACTGAAGCTTTCTTT.

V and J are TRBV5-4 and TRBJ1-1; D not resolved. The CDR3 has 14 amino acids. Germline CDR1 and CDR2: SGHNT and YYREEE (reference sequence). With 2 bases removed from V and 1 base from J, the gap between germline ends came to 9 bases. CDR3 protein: CASSLYDPNTEAFF. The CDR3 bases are TGTGCCAGCAGCTTATATGACCCGAACACTGAAGCTTTCTTT.

The DNA of the CDR3 is TGCGCCAGCAGCTCCCAGGGTTTCAACTATGGCTACACCTTC. Translated: CASSSQGFNYGYTF. V is TRBV5-1 and J is TRBJ1-2; tentatively, D is TRBD1 (5 bases). CDR1 SGHRS and CDR2 YFSETQ come from the germline V gene. CDR3 length equals 14 residues. V lost 3 bases to trimming and J lost 2 bases, with 11 bases between them. The full variable domain, in which reference TRBV5-1 and TRBJ1-2 provide the parts outside the CDR3, is KAGVTQTPRYLIKTRGQQVTLSCSPISGHRSVSWYQQTPGQGLQFLFEYFSETQRNKGNFPGRFSGRQFSNSRSEMNVSTLELGDSALYLCASSSQGFNYGYTFGSGTRLTVV.